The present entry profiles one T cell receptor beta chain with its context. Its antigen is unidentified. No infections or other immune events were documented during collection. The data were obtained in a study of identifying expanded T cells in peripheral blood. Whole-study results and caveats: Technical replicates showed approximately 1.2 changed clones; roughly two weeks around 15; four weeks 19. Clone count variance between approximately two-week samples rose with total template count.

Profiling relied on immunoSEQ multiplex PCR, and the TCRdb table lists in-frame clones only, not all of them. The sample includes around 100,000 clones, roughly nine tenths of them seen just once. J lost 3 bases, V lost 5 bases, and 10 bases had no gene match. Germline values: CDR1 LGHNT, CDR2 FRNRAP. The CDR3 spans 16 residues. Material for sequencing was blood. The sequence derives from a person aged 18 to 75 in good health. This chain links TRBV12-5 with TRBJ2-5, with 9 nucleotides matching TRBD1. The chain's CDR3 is CASGVLGQGWKETQYF. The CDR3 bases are TGTGCTAGTGGTGTGCTTGGACAGGGGTGGAAAGAGACCCAGTACTTC.